These T cell receptor beta chains were read from a single sample in a study of OX40 agonist ivuxolimab in advanced cancers. Data came from immunoSEQ multiplex PCR; TCRdb stores just in-frame clones and leaves some out. Counted here are over 85,000 clones, roughly 87% occurring once; the ten biggest clones make up 0.25% to 0.3%. The specimen was CD4+ or CD8+ T cells sorted from blood, collected in a trial of the OX40 agonist ivuxolimab. The receptors were sampled from an adult with an advanced solid tumor such as melanoma, head and neck, liver or kidney cancer. The CDR3 runs from the conserved cysteine through the conserved F or W. A D gene is named only where the DNA matches it firmly. Not every row has a clone size; where given, it reads once, few, many or a size class.

j_call clone_size d_call v_call cdr3_length cdr3_aa cdr3_nt
TRBJ2-2 NA NA TRBV6-5 13 CASSPGEGGELFF TGTGCCAGCAGCCCAGGGGAGGGCGGGGAGCTGTTTTTT
TRBJ2-6 few NA TRBV7-2 18 CASSLVGRTISGANVLTF TGTGCCAGCAGCTTAGTTGGCAGGACGATCTCTGGGGCCAACGTCCTGACTTTC
TRBJ2-2 once TRBD2 TRBV6-5 15 CASSYGGGATGELFF TGTGCCAGCAGTTACGGCGGGGGGGCCACCGGGGAGCTGTTTTTT
TRBJ2-5 NA TRBD1 TRBV28 15 CASSSGQGARETQYF TGTGCCAGCAGTTCTGGACAGGGGGCTAGGGAGACCCAGTACTTC
TRBJ1-2 NA NA TRBV4-3 15 CASSQAKDREYGYTF TGCGCCAGCAGCCAAGCGAAGGACAGAGAGTATGGCTACACCTTC
TRBJ2-5 few TRBD1 TRBV7-7 14 CASSLGTGLETQYF TGTGCTAGCAGCTTGGGGACAGGGCTAGAGACCCAGTACTTC
TRBJ2-2 once TRBD1 TRBV5-1 15 CASSLRTGNTGELFF TGCGCCAGCAGCTTGAGGACAGGGAACACCGGGGAGCTGTTTTTT
TRBJ2-7 NA TRBD2 TRBV10-3 13 CAIKASGPYEQYF TGTGCCATCAAGGCTAGCGGACCCTACGAGCAGTACTTC
TRBJ2-7 NA NA TRBV7-2 15 CASSLAVQLSYEQYF TGTGCCAGCAGCTTAGCAGTCCAGCTCTCCTACGAGCAGTACTTC
TRBJ2-7 NA NA TRBV25-1 15 CASSEWLGTSYEQYF TGTGCCAGCAGTGAATGGTTAGGCACCTCCTACGAGCAGTACTTC
TRBJ1-2 NA NA TRBV29-1 12 CSVTEDNYGYTF TGCAGCGTTACAGAAGACAACTATGGCTACACCTTC
TRBJ2-3 once NA TRBV27 16 CASSTLGAPQVDTQYF TGTGCCAGCAGTACACTAGGGGCCCCTCAAGTGGATACGCAGTATTTT
TRBJ2-5 once TRBD2 TRBV7-9 15 CASSPRLALQETQYF TGTGCCAGCAGTCCTAGACTAGCCCTCCAAGAGACCCAGTACTTC
TRBJ1-4 NA TRBD1 TRBV7-9 12 CASSRDSEKLFF TGTGCCAGCAGCCGGGACAGTGAAAAACTGTTTTTT
TRBJ2-7 few NA TRBV5-1 14 CASSLSGLTYEQYF TGCGCCAGCAGCCTATCGGGCCTCACCTACGAGCAGTACTTC
TRBJ2-3 once NA TRBV11-2 16 CASSSYGRLRADTQYF TGTGCCAGCAGCTCGTACGGGAGACTGCGCGCAGATACGCAGTATTTT
TRBJ2-1 NA NA TRBV19 15 CASSPSRGLNNEQFF TGTGCCAGTAGTCCCTCCAGGGGACTTAACAATGAGCAGTTCTTC
TRBJ1-3 NA NA TRBV7-2 15 CASSLAQFSGNTIYF TGTGCCAGCAGCTTAGCACAGTTCTCTGGAAACACCATATATTTT
TRBJ2-4 few TRBD1 TRBV10-3 14 CAISDEGQGNIQYF TGTGCCATCAGTGATGAGGGACAGGGAAACATTCAGTACTTC
TRBJ2-5 NA NA TRBV6-1 11 CASSAPETQYF TGTGCCAGCAGTGCTCCAGAGACCCAGTACTTC
TRBJ2-1 NA NA TRBV20-1 10 CSGGRNEQFF TGCAGTGGGGGTCGTAATGAGCAGTTCTTC
TRBJ2-3 NA TRBD2 TRBV28 14 CATSPGLALYTQYF TGTGCCACCAGCCCGGGACTAGCGCTATATACGCAGTATTTT
TRBJ2-4 NA NA TRBV6-6 16 CASSPPAELAKNIQYF TGTGCCAGCAGTCCCCCAGCGGAGCTAGCCAAAAACATTCAGTACTTC
TRBJ2-2 NA NA TRBV9 13 CASSVDFFGELFF TGTGCCAGCAGCGTAGACTTCTTCGGGGAGCTGTTTTTT
TRBJ1-1 NA NA TRBV5-1 13 CASSLALNTEAFF TGCGCCAGCAGCTTGGCCCTAAACACTGAAGCTTTCTTT
TRBJ2-3 NA NA TRBV11-1 15 CASSFPGESTDTQYF TGTGCCAGCAGCTTCCCCGGAGAAAGTACAGATACGCAGTATTTT
TRBJ1-2 NA TRBD1 TRBV7-2 15 CASSSWTGGFYGYTF TGTGCCAGCAGCTCCTGGACAGGGGGCTTCTATGGCTACACCTTC
TRBJ1-3 NA NA TRBV7-2 14 CASSFSDSGNTIYF TGTGCCAGCAGCTTCAGCGATTCTGGAAACACCATATATTTT
TRBJ2-5 NA TRBD2 TRBV19 16 CASSRTSGGAEETQYF TGTGCCAGTAGTAGGACTAGCGGGGGGGCGGAGGAGACCCAGTACTTC
TRBJ2-7 once NA TRBV2 13 CASSVILADEQYF TGTGCCAGCAGTGTTATTTTAGCCGACGAGCAGTACTTC
TRBJ2-7 NA NA TRBV30 12 CAWSGGVYEQYF TGTGCCTGGAGTGGGGGTGTCTACGAGCAGTACTTC
TRBJ2-7 NA TRBD2 TRBV28 13 CASRGGLDDEQYF TGTGCCAGCAGGGGGGGACTAGACGATGAGCAGTACTTC
TRBJ1-4 NA TRBD1 TRBV5-4 17 CASSTGQGRPTNEKLFF TGTGCCAGCAGCACGGGACAGGGCCGCCCAACTAATGAAAAACTGTTTTTT
TRBJ2-7 NA NA TRBV5-4 11 CASSLNYEQYF TGTGCCAGCAGCTTGAATTACGAGCAGTACTTC
TRBJ1-1 NA NA TRBV5-1 13 CASSLGGGTEAFF TGCGCCAGCAGCTTGGGGGGAGGGACTGAAGCTTTCTTT
TRBJ2-5 NA TRBD2 TRBV30 15 CAWKGLAWTQETQYF TGTGCCTGGAAGGGACTAGCGTGGACACAAGAGACCCAGTACTTC
TRBJ2-3 NA NA TRBV5-6 16 CASSLVGGGVGDTQYF TGTGCCAGCAGCTTGGTGGGTGGCGGGGTCGGAGATACGCAGTATTTT
TRBJ2-1 NA TRBD2 TRBV6-1 18 CASSDVLGLAGGRNEQFF TGTGCCAGCAGTGACGTATTAGGACTAGCGGGAGGGAGGAATGAGCAGTTCTTC
TRBJ2-1 NA NA TRBV28 16 CASSFSILGSYNEQFF TGTGCCAGCAGTTTCAGTATTTTAGGGTCCTACAATGAGCAGTTCTTC
TRBJ1-4 NA NA TRBV18 14 CASSPGRTNEKLFF TGTGCCAGCTCACCAGGCCGAACTAATGAAAAACTGTTTTTT
TRBJ2-1 NA NA TRBV7-9 12 CASSLPRGAKFF TGTGCCAGCAGCCTCCCCCGCGGAGCGAAGTTCTTC
TRBJ2-5 NA TRBD1 TRBV2 16 CASSEGDSPLQETQYF TGTGCCAGCAGTGAAGGGGACAGCCCTTTACAAGAGACCCAGTACTTC
TRBJ1-1 NA NA TRBV19 13 CASSIEARAEAFF TGTGCCAGTAGTATAGAAGCACGGGCTGAAGCTTTCTTT